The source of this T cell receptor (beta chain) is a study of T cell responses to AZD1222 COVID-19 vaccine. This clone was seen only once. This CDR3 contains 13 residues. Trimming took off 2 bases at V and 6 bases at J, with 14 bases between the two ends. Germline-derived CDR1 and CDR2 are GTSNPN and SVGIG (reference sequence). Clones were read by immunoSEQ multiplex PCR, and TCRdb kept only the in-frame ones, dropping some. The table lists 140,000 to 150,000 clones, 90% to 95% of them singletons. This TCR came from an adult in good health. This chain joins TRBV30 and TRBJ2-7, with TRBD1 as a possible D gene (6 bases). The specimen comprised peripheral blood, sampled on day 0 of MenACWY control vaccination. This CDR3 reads CAWSSSTGGEQYF. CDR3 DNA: TGTGCCTGGAGTTCATCGACAGGAGGCGAGCAGTACTTC.